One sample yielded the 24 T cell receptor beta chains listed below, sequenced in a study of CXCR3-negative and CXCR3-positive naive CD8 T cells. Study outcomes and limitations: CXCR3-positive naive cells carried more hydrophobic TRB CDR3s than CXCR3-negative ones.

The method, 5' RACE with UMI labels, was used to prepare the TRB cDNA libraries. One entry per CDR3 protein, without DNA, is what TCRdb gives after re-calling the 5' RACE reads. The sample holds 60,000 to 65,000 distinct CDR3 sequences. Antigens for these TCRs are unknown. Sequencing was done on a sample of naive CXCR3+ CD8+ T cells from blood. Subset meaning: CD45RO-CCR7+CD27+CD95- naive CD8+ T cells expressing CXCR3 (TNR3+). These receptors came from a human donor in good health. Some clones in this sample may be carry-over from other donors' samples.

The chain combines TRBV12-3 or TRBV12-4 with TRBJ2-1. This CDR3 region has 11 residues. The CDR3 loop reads CASSSSYEQFF.

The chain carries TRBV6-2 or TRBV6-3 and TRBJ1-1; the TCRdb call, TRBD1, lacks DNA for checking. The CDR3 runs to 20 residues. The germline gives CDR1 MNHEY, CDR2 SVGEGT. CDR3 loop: CASSYTTGTGNERENTEAFF.

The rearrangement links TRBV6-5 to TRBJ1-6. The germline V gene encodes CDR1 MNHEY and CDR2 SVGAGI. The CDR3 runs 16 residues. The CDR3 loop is CASSDRFISYNSPLHF.

CDR3 amino acids: CASSIRGSPNYGYTF. The V call is TRBV19, the J call TRBJ1-2. Per germline, CDR1 LNHDA and CDR2 SQIVND (reference sequence). The CDR3 spans 15 residues.

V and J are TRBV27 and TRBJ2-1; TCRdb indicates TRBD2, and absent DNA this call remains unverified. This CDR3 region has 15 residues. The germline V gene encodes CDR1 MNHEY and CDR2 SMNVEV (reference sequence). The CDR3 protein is CASSSGLADYNEQFF.

The CDR3 loop reads CASGLPEDRTTGELFF. The V and J genes are TRBV28 and TRBJ2-2; checking the TCRdb D call of TRBD1 is not possible without DNA. Germline V gene sequence: CDR1 MDHEN, CDR2 SYDVKM. The CDR3 is made up of 16 amino acids.

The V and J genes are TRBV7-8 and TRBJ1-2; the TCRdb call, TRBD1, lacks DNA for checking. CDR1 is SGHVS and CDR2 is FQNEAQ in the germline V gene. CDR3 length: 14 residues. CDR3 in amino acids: CASSLGGSDYGYTF.

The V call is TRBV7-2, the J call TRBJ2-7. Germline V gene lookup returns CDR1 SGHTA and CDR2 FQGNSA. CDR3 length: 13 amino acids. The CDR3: CASSLGSGYEQYF.

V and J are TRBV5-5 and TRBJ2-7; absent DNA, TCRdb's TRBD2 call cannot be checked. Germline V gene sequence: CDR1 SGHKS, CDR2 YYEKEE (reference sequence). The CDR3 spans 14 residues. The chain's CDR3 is CASSRGPSSYEQYF.

This chain's CDR3 is CASSETGRPALEQFF. The chain couples TRBV9 to TRBJ2-1; the TCRdb call, TRBD2, lacks DNA for checking. The CDR3 sequence is 15 residues long. Germline CDR1 and CDR2: SGDLS and YYNGEE.

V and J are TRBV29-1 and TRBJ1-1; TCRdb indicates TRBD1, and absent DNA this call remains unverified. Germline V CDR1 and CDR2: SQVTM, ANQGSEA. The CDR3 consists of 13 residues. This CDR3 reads CSVVGGWNTEAFF.

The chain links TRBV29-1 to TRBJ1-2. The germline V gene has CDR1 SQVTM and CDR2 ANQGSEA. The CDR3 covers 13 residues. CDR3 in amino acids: CSVEKAANYGYTF.

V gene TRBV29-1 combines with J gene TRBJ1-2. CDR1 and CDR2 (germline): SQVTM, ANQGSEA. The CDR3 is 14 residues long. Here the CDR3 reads CSAARGDSEYGYTF.

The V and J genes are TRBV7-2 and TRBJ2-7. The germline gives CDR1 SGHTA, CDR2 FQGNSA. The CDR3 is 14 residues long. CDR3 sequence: CASSLVEVSYEQYF.

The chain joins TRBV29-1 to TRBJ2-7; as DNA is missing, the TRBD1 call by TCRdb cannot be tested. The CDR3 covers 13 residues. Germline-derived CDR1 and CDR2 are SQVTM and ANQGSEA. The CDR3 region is CSGWGQLEDEQYF.

CDR3 sequence: CASSLLGWTGALTDTQYF. The chain combines TRBV28 with TRBJ2-3; the TRBD1 assignment by TCRdb is unverifiable without DNA. This CDR3 spans 18 amino acids. CDR1 and CDR2 (germline): MDHEN, SYDVKM.

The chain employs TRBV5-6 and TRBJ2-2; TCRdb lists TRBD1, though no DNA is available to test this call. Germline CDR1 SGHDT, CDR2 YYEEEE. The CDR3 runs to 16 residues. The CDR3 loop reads CASLDRGFEGTGELFF.

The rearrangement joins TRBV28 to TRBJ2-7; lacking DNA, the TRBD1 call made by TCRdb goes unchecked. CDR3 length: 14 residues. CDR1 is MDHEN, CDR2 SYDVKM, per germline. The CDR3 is CASRTGGRSYEQYF.

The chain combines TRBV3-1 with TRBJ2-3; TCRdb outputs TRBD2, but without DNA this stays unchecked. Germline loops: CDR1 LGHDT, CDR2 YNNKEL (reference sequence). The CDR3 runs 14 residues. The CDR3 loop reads CASSQGGVTDTQYF.

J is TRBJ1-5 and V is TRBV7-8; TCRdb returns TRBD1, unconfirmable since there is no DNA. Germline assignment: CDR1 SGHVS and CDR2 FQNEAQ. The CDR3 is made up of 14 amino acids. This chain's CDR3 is CASSLGTGSQPQHF.

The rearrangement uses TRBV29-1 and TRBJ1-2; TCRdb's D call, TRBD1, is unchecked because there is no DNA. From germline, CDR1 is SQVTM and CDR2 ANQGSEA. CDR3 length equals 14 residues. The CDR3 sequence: CSVGRGMIPDGYTF.

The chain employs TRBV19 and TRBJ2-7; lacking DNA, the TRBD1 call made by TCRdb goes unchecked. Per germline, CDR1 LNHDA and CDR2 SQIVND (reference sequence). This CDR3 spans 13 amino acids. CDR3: CASSNAPGNEQYF.

CDR3 protein: CASSSSQGIHSDQETQYF. The chain is built from TRBV7-9 and TRBJ2-5; TCRdb proposes TRBD1, but this gene call is untestable without DNA. Germline V CDR1 and CDR2: SEHNR, FQNEAQ (reference sequence). CDR3 size: 18 residues.

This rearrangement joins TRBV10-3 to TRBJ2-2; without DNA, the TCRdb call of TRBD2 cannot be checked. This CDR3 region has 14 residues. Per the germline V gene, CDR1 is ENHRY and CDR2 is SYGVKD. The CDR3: CAIQGPANTGELFF.